The 17 T cell receptor beta chains reported below all come from one sample, sequenced in a study of regulatory T cells in long-lasting Graves disease. Time point reported: persistent/refractory GD, antithyroid drugs over 5 years with positive TRAb. The authors made the TCR library using RNA they extracted from PBMCs. Researchers made TCR beta libraries by using iRepertoire HTBI primers and running Arm-PCR on CDR3 regions. TCRdb re-analysed the multiplex PCR reads in MiXCR, keeping a single row per CDR3 protein. This table has roughly 300,000 distinct CDR3 sequences, 20% to 25% appearing once. Source: peripheral blood mononuclear cells (PBMCs), taken when the disease was refractory, from a patient treated with antithyroid drugs. The source is a female donor with Graves disease.

The rearrangement joins TRBV4-3 to TRBJ1-3; 7 bases line up with TRBD1. The germline gives CDR1 LGHNA, CDR2 YSLEER. The CDR3 has 15 amino acids. Trimming took 3 bases from V and 3 from J; bases not matched to a gene: 5. As DNA, the CDR3 is TGCGCCAGCAGCCACGGCCGGGACAGTGGAAACACCATATATTTT. It encodes CASSHGRDSGNTIYF.

This chain connects TRBV27 to TRBJ2-2; 7 bases match TRBD2. Germline V gives CDR1 MNHEY, CDR2 SMNVEV (reference sequence). Trimming cost V 4 bases and J 6 bases; bases outside gene matches: 5. This CDR3 is built from 14 residues. The CDR3 sequence is CASSWKAGAGELFF. In DNA, the CDR3 is TGTGCCAGCAGTTGGAAGGCGGGAGCCGGGGAGCTGTTTTTT.

The rearrangement joins TRBV6-2 or TRBV6-3 to TRBJ1-1; D is unclear. The V end was cut by 8 bases, the J end by 0 bases, with 7 bases between. The germline CDR1 and CDR2 sequences are MNHEY and SVGEGT. The CDR3 is 12 amino acids. The CDR3 loop is CASAKLNTEAFF. In nucleotides, the CDR3 is TGTGCCAGCGCCAAGTTGAACACTGAAGCTTTCTTT.

This clonotype was counted a few times. CDR3 sequence (DNA): TGTGCCAGCTCACCACCGATACGGGTTGGGCCCTACGAGCAGTACTTC. This translates into CASSPPIRVGPYEQYF. The chain couples TRBV18 to TRBJ2-7, with D unclear. The CDR3 has 16 residues. The germline V gene encodes CDR1 KGHSH and CDR2 LQKENI. Trimming left V 0 bases short and J 2 bases short, with 14 bases between.

This clonotype came up a few times. The chain carries TRBV24-1 and TRBJ2-7; D might be TRBD2 (5 bases). From germline, CDR1 is KGHDR and CDR2 SFDVKD. With 2 bases removed from V and 5 bases from J, the gap between germline ends came to 9 bases. CDR3 length: 13 residues. CDR3 nucleotides: TGTGCCACCAGTGATTCCCCCGGGGACGAGCAGTACTTC. Encoded protein: CATSDSPGDEQYF.

This clonotype was counted between two and nine times. The chain links TRBV27 to TRBJ2-7; TRBD1 might be the D (5 bases). The V end lost 3 bases, the J end lost 2 bases, and 11 bases lay between the germline ends. The CDR3 runs 14 residues. Germline V gene lookup returns CDR1 MNHEY and CDR2 SMNVEV (reference sequence). The CDR3 reads CASSFQGVAYEQYF. In DNA form, the CDR3 reads TGTGCCAGCAGTTTTCAGGGCGTAGCCTACGAGCAGTACTTC.

The chain carries TRBV2 and TRBJ2-6; unclear D gene. The CDR3 consists of 13 residues. With 8 bases removed from V and 3 bases from J, the gap between germline ends came to 8 bases. The germline V gene encodes CDR1 SNHLY and CDR2 FYNNEI. For the CDR3, the DNA is TGTGCCAGCCAATCACGTGGGGCCAACGTCCTGACTTTC. Its protein product is CASQSRGANVLTF.

V is TRBV27 and J is TRBJ2-2, with 13 bases lining up with TRBD2. Germline CDR1 and CDR2: MNHEY and SMNVEV (reference sequence). V lost 7 bases, J lost 6 bases, and 8 bases stayed unmatched. CDR3 length equals 16 residues. The CDR3 protein is CASTNPGLAGPGELFF. The CDR3 coding sequence is TGTGCCAGCACGAATCCGGGACTAGCGGGACCCGGGGAGCTGTTTTTT.

This clonotype was recorded at least ten times. The chain uses TRBV6-1 and TRBJ1-1; D is unresolved. Germline V gives CDR1 MNHNS, CDR2 SASEGT. The CDR3 loop spans 16 amino acids. V was clipped by 6 bases and J by 3 bases, with 20 bases between them. DNA of the CDR3: TGTGCCAGCAGCCCCCGAGGCAAAACATGGGACACTGAAGCTTTCTTT. As protein: CASSPRGKTWDTEAFF.

This clonotype was seen a handful of times. The CDR3 reads CAWSGALVGSYEQYF. CDR3 DNA: TGTGCCTGGAGCGGAGCTCTAGTCGGTAGCTACGAGCAGTACTTC. V and J are TRBV30 and TRBJ2-7; unclear D gene. The germline CDR1 and CDR2 sequences are GTSNPN and SVGIG (reference sequence). V shed 3 bases and J shed 3 bases, with 18 bases lying between them. This CDR3 region has 15 residues.

Many counts were recorded for this clonotype. The CDR3 nucleotides are TGTGCCAGCAGCTTAAACGTGCGGGACATTCAGTACTTC. Translated: CASSLNVRDIQYF. This chain connects TRBV11-2 to TRBJ2-4, with D possibly TRBD2 on 5 matching bases. This CDR3 contains 13 residues. Germline V gene sequence: CDR1 SGHAT, CDR2 FQNNGV. The V end was cut by 2 bases, the J end by 8 bases, with 10 bases between.

This clonotype was recorded many times. The V call is TRBV3-1, the J call TRBJ2-7; 8 bases line up with TRBD2. The V gene end was trimmed by 4 bases and the J gene end by 4 bases; junction bases not matched to a gene: 6. The CDR3 is made up of 14 amino acids. Germline lookup yields CDR1 LGHDT and CDR2 YNNKEL (reference sequence). The CDR3 DNA is TGTGCCAGCAGCCCCGGACTAGCTGGGTACGAGCAGTACTTC. This translates into CASSPGLAGYEQYF.

The sample holds a few counts of this clonotype. The CDR3: CASTSHEESNYGYTF. The CDR3 DNA reads TGTGCCAGCACTTCACACGAGGAGTCTAACTATGGCTACACCTTC. The V gene is TRBV28, the J gene TRBJ1-2; D unresolved. CDR3 length: 15 amino acids. V shed 7 bases and J shed 0 bases, with 15 bases lying between them. Germline V gene lookup returns CDR1 MDHEN and CDR2 SYDVKM.

This clonotype was seen repeatedly, ten times or more. The V gene is TRBV5-8, the J gene TRBJ1-1, with unresolved D. CDR1 is SGHTS, CDR2 YDEGEE, per germline. There are 14 residues in the CDR3. Trimming stripped 6 bases from V and 1 base from J, with 13 bases between. DNA for the CDR3: TGTGCCAGCACTCTTGGACCTACGAACACTGAAGCTTTCTTT. The encoded protein is CASTLGPTNTEAFF.

In this sample, this clonotype turned up many times. J is TRBJ2-7 and V is TRBV2; D gene ambiguous. V gave up 6 bases and J gave up 3 bases, with 21 bases separating them. This CDR3 has 16 amino acids. The germline gives CDR1 SNHLY, CDR2 FYNNEI. In nucleotides, the CDR3 is TGTGCCAGCAGAGAAATGAGTGATGAGGTGCTCTACGAGCAGTACTTC. It specifies CASREMSDEVLYEQYF.

This clonotype was observed a few times. The chain uses TRBV12-3 or TRBV12-4 and TRBJ2-3; D might be TRBD1 (6 bases). V was shortened by 6 bases and J by 7 bases, with 23 bases between the two germline ends. CDR3 length equals 16 residues. CDR3 protein: CASRRPASVGGHTQYF. DNA for the CDR3: TGTGCCAGCAGGCGACCTGCCTCTGTTGGGGGCCATACGCAGTATTTT.

This clonotype was detected a few times. The rearrangement joins TRBV7-9 to TRBJ1-2, with TRBD1 matching 7 bases. V lost 3 bases, J lost 7 bases, and 11 bases stayed unmatched. Germline V gives CDR1 SEHNR, CDR2 FQNEAQ (reference sequence). The CDR3 runs to 15 residues. The chain's CDR3 is CASSLGDREIGGYTF. CDR3 DNA sequence: TGTGCCAGCAGCTTGGGTGACAGGGAAATAGGTGGCTACACCTTC.